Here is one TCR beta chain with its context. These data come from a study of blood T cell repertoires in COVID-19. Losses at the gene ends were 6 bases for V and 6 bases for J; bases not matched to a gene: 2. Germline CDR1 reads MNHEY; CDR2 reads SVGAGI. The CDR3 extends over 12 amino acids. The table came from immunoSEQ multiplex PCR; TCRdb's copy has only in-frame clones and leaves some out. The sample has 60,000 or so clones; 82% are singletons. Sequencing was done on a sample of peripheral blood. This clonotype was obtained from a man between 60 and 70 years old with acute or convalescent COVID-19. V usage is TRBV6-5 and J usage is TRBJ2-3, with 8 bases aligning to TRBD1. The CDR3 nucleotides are TGTGCCAGCAGGGGACAGGCGGATACGCAGTATTTT. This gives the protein CASRGQADTQYF.